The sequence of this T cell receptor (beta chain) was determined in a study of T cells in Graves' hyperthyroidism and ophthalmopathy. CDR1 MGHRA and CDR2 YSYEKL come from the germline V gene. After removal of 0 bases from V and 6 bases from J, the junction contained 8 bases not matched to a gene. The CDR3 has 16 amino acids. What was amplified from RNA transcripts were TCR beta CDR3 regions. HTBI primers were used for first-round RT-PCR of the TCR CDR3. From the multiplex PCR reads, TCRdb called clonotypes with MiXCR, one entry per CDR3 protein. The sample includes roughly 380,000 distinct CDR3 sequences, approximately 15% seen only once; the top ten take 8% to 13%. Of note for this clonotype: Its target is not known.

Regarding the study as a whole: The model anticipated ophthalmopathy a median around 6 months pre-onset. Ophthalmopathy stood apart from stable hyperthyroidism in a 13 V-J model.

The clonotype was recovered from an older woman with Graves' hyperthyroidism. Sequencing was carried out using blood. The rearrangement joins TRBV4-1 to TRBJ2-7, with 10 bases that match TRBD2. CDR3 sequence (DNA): TGCGCCAGCAGCCAAGATCACAGCGGGAGGGCCTTCGAGCAGTACTTC. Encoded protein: CASSQDHSGRAFEQYF.